The clone carrying this TCR beta chain was picked up a small number of times. The CDR3 has 17 residues. Germline V CDR1 and CDR2: MGHRA, YSYEKL. The junction had 9 bases not matched to a gene; V was cut back by 3 bases and J by 0 bases. This entry is derived from a study of T cells in Graves' hyperthyroidism and ophthalmopathy. Study background: Blood was drawn when the patient was first diagnosed and still untreated.

Together with thyroid ultrasound, orbital computed tomography, serum thyroxine and TRAb, clinical symptoms were used for diagnoses. RNA transcripts gave rise to amplified TCR beta CDR3 regions. The HTBI primer set served for first-round RT-PCR of the TCR CDR3. TCRdb reprocessed the multiplex PCR reads via MiXCR and lists one record per CDR3 protein. In the table there are about 480,000 distinct CDR3 sequences, approximately 15% of which are singletons. J is TRBJ2-7 and V is TRBV4-1, with 9 bases fitting TRBD1. Material: blood. This clonotype was sampled from a woman aged 18-29 years with Graves' hyperthyroidism. CDR3 coding DNA: TGCGCCAGCAGCCATTCGACCGGGACAGGGAGCTCCTACGAGCAGTACTTC. Translating it yields CASSHSTGTGSSYEQYF.